This passage covers 23 T cell receptor beta chains from one sample sequenced in a study of T-cell reconstitution after alpha-beta-depleted transplantation in children. As it was prepared, the TCRbeta library received unique molecular identifiers. TCRdb passed the PCR reads through MiXCR, listing each CDR3 protein once. The sample gives almost 600,000 distinct CDR3 sequences, about a quarter of which show up once; around 36% is in the top ten. The sequencing used PBMCs, collected before TCRalphabeta/CD19-depleted stem cell transplant. Receptors were obtained from a boy younger than two with Wiskott-Aldrich syndrome, due to receive a stem cell transplant.

This clonotype was observed many times. V usage is TRBV15 and J usage is TRBJ2-2; the D is unclear. The CDR3 sequence is 13 residues long. CDR1 and CDR2 from the germline V gene are LNHNV and YYDKDF (reference sequence). V lost 0 bases and J 7 bases, leaving 6 bases between the germline ends. The CDR3: CATSRDSVGELFF. The CDR3 nucleotides read TGTGCCACCAGCAGAGATTCTGTCGGGGAGCTGTTTTTT.

The chain recombines TRBV7-8 with TRBJ2-2; 12 bases align to TRBD2. J was trimmed by 0 bases and V by 1 base; bases with no gene match: 3. This CDR3 comprises 18 residues. Germline CDR1 reads SGHVS; CDR2 reads FQNEAQ. CDR3 sequence: CASSLELAGGTNTGELFF. CDR3 nucleotide sequence: TGTGCCAGCAGCTTAGAACTAGCGGGAGGTACGAACACCGGGGAGCTGTTTTTT.

The chain couples TRBV30 to TRBJ2-1, with D tentatively TRBD2 (5 bases). CDR3 length equals 12 residues. The V gene's germline CDR1 is GTSNPN and CDR2 SVGIG (reference sequence). The ends were cut back, 7 bases at V and 6 bases at J, with 13 bases in the middle. The CDR3 DNA follows: TGTGCCTCGTTCCCACTAGGCAATGAGCAGTTCTTC. This gives the protein CASFPLGNEQFF.

The chain recombines TRBV7-6 with TRBJ1-3; D uncertain. CDR1 and CDR2 (germline): SGHVS, FNYEAQ. CDR3 size: 15 residues. V was shortened by 5 bases and J by 0 bases, with 11 bases between the two germline ends. The CDR3 DNA reads as TGTGCCAGCAGCAGCGACGGATACTCTGGAAACACCATATATTTT. Translation: CASSSDGYSGNTIYF.

CDR3 DNA: TGCGCCAGCAGCCCCGGGACAGGGGTATCGGACACTGAAGCTTTCTTT. Translation gives CASSPGTGVSDTEAFF. This rearrangement joins TRBV5-1 to TRBJ1-1, with TRBD1 identical over 10 bases. V trimming: 4 bases; J trimming: 3 bases; junction bases outside the gene matches: 9. The CDR3 is 16 amino acids. Germline CDR1 SGHRS, CDR2 YFSETQ.

The chain recombines TRBV28 with TRBJ2-7; TRBD2 might be the D (6 bases). The germline CDR1 and CDR2 sequences are MDHEN and SYDVKM. V lost 5 bases and J lost 3, with 20 bases in between. CDR3 length: 16 residues. CDR3 loop: CASSTNREHMVYEQYF. The DNA of the CDR3 is TGTGCCAGCAGTACGAACCGGGAGCATATGGTCTACGAGCAGTACTTC. The full variable domain, its missing parts supplied by reference TRBV28 and TRBJ2-7, is DVKVTQSSRYLVKRTGEKVFLECVQDMDHENMFWYRQDPGLGLRLIYFSYDVKMKEKGDIPEGYSVSREKKERFSLILESASTNQTSMYLCASSTNREHMVYEQYFGPGTRLTVT.

This chain links TRBV5-1 with TRBJ2-7; D not resolved. The CDR3 spans 15 residues. Germline CDR1 reads SGHRS; CDR2 reads YFSETQ. V lost 0 bases to trimming and J lost 0 bases, with 10 bases between them. In DNA, the CDR3 is TGCGCCAGCAGCTTGGCCGTAGGCCACTCCTACGAGCAGTACTTC. Translation gives CASSLAVGHSYEQYF.

This clonotype appeared a few times. The chain recombines TRBV4-1 with TRBJ1-2; D possibly corresponds to TRBD1 (5 bases). Germline CDR1 and CDR2: MGHRA and YSYEKL. Trimming took 1 base from V and 3 from J, leaving 12 bases between them. The CDR3 covers 15 residues. The chain's CDR3 is CASSQAPGTDYGYTF. The DNA of the CDR3 is TGCGCCAGCAGCCAAGCCCCCGGGACGGACTATGGCTACACCTTC.

The chain combines TRBV12-3 or TRBV12-4 with TRBJ2-2; tentative D call: TRBD2 (6 bases). With 8 bases removed from V and 4 bases from J, the gap between germline ends came to 17 bases. This CDR3 spans 15 amino acids. CDR3 loop: CASVSRGGSTGELFF. CDR3 sequence (DNA): TGTGCCAGCGTATCAAGAGGAGGGAGCACCGGGGAGCTGTTTTTT.

This clonotype was found many times. J is TRBJ2-1 and V is TRBV5-1; the D is unclear. With 0 bases removed from V and 0 bases from J, the gap between germline ends came to 7 bases. The V gene's germline CDR1 is SGHRS and CDR2 YFSETQ. The CDR3 extends over 15 amino acids. The CDR3 protein is CASSLALSSYNEQFF. The CDR3 nucleotides are TGCGCCAGCAGCTTGGCGTTGAGCTCCTACAATGAGCAGTTCTTC.

This clonotype was seen a few times. CDR3 region: CASSQGQSLPQHF. CDR3 DNA sequence: TGTGCCAGCAGCCAGGGACAAAGTTTGCCCCAGCATTTT. The V gene is TRBV12-3 or TRBV12-4, the J gene TRBJ1-5; weak D call: TRBD1 (6 bases). This CDR3 is 13 amino acids long. The V and J ends lost 6 bases and 9 bases respectively, with 15 bases between them.

The chain is built from TRBV5-1 and TRBJ2-1, with 7 bases lining up with TRBD2. The CDR3 runs 16 residues. Germline V gives CDR1 SGHRS, CDR2 YFSETQ. With V trimmed by 3 bases and J by 5 bases, 11 bases remained unmatched. The DNA for the CDR3 is TGCGCCAGCAGCTGGCTGACTAGTCGGGGGGACAATGAGCAGTTCTTC. As protein: CASSWLTSRGDNEQFF.

This clonotype showed up just a few times. The V gene is TRBV11-2, the J gene TRBJ1-5; TRBD1 matches at 9 bases. This CDR3 is 18 amino acids long. The V segment lost 5 bases and the J segment 0 bases; nucleotides outside the gene matches: 11. In germline, CDR1 is SGHAT, CDR2 FQNNGV. The DNA of the CDR3 is TGTGCCAGCAGCCTTCGGACAGGGGATTATTATAGCAATCAGCCCCAGCATTTT. Amino acids: CASSLRTGDYYSNQPQHF.

This clonotype has only a few counts. The chain carries TRBV5-1 and TRBJ2-7; D may be TRBD1 (6 bases). V was trimmed by 0 bases and J by 6 bases, leaving 19 bases between them. Germline loops: CDR1 SGHRS, CDR2 YFSETQ. The CDR3 contains 16 residues. The CDR3 region is CASSLVPDRPLSEQYF. DNA of the CDR3: TGCGCCAGCAGCTTGGTTCCGGACAGACCCCTATCCGAGCAGTACTTC.

The table lists this clonotype with a few counts. DNA of the CDR3: TGTGCCAGCAGCCAAGATTTTCAGAACACCGGGGAGCTGTTTTTT. Residues: CASSQDFQNTGELFF. This chain links TRBV4-2 with TRBJ2-2; D uncertain. The CDR3 loop spans 15 amino acids. V shed 0 bases and J shed 1 base, with 6 bases lying between them. The germline V gene encodes CDR1 LGHNA and CDR2 YNFKEQ.

The chain carries TRBV7-2 and TRBJ1-1; 7 bases line up with TRBD1. Germline trimming cut 7 bases from V and 1 base from J; bases unmatched to any gene: 9. This CDR3 is built from 15 residues. In germline, CDR1 is SGHTA, CDR2 FQGNSA. CDR3 sequence reads: CASTPGGSANTEAFF. Written as DNA, the CDR3 is TGTGCCAGCACCCCAGGGGGTTCCGCGAACACTGAAGCTTTCTTT. Supplemented by reference TRBV7-2 and TRBJ1-1, the full variable domain reads GAGVSQSPSNKVTEKGKDVELRCDPISGHTALYWYRQSLGQGLEFLIYFQGNSAPDKSGLPSDRFSAERTGGSVSTLTIQRTQQEDSAVYLCASTPGGSANTEAFFGQGTRLTVV.

This chain links TRBV6-2 or TRBV6-3 with TRBJ2-5; maybe TRBD2 (6 bases). This CDR3 spans 15 amino acids. Per the germline V gene, CDR1 is MNHEY and CDR2 is SVGEGT. The ends were cut back, 4 bases at V and 4 bases at J, with 16 bases in the middle. The CDR3 loop reads CASSLGTAGGETQYF. Here the CDR3 DNA reads TGTGCCAGCAGTTTAGGGACGGCCGGGGGAGAGACCCAGTACTTC.

This rearrangement joins TRBV20-1 to TRBJ1-4, with D perhaps TRBD1 (6 bases). The germline V and J ends were trimmed by 6 bases and 9 bases, with 20 bases remaining between them. CDR3 length: 14 residues. Germline CDR1 and CDR2: DFQATT and SNEGSKA (reference sequence). The CDR3 DNA is TGCAGTGCCGAGGCCGGGGATCAGGGGCAAAAACTGTTTTTT. Residues: CSAEAGDQGQKLFF.

CDR3 nucleotide sequence: TGCAGTGCTAGAGATCTCTTGAGCTATGGCTACACCTTC. Translation gives CSARDLLSYGYTF. This chain links TRBV20-1 with TRBJ1-2; unclear D gene. This CDR3 has 13 residues. Per germline, CDR1 DFQATT and CDR2 SNEGSKA (reference sequence). The germline V and J ends were trimmed by 0 bases and 4 bases, with 9 bases remaining between them.

The chain combines TRBV2 with TRBJ1-3, with 10 bases fitting TRBD1. J gave up 1 base and V 6 bases, and 9 bases lay outside the gene matches. CDR3 length: 17 amino acids. CDR1 and CDR2 (germline): SNHLY, FYNNEI. The CDR3 DNA reads as TGTGCCAGCAGGGACCCGACAGGGGGCACGTCTGGAAACACCATATATTTT. Protein sequence: CASRDPTGGTSGNTIYF. Using reference TRBV2 and TRBJ1-3 for the parts outside the CDR3, the full variable domain is EPEVTQTPSHQVTQMGQEVILRCVPISNHLYFYWYRQILGQKVEFLVSFYNNEISEKSEIFDDQFSVERPDGSNFTLKIRSTKLEDSAMYFCASRDPTGGTSGNTIYFGEGSWLTVV.

The chain has TRBV5-1 and TRBJ2-7; 12 bases map to TRBD2. Germline V CDR1 and CDR2: SGHRS, YFSETQ. The CDR3 extends over 16 amino acids. Trimming at V came to 4 bases and at J to 0 bases, leaving 5 bases not matched to a gene. As DNA, the CDR3 is TGCGCCAGCAGCCGACTAGCGGGAGAACCCTCCTACGAGCAGTACTTC. Amino acid sequence: CASSRLAGEPSYEQYF.

This chain joins TRBV27 and TRBJ2-4; TRBD1 matches at 7 bases. CDR3 length: 15 amino acids. CDR1 and CDR2 from the germline V gene are MNHEY and SMNVEV (reference sequence). V trimming: 4 bases; J trimming: 8 bases; junction bases outside the gene matches: 11. The CDR3 DNA is TGTGCCAGCAGTTCATCCGGGACCAGGGGGTACATTCAGTACTTC. Translation gives CASSSSGTRGYIQYF.

The CDR3 DNA reads as TGTGCCAGCAGTTTTTCCACTCGGAACACTGAAGCTTTCTTT. This sequence encodes CASSFSTRNTEAFF. The chain employs TRBV12-3 or TRBV12-4 and TRBJ1-1, with D hard to call. The CDR3 spans 14 residues. Trimming took 3 bases from V and 1 from J, leaving 9 bases between them.